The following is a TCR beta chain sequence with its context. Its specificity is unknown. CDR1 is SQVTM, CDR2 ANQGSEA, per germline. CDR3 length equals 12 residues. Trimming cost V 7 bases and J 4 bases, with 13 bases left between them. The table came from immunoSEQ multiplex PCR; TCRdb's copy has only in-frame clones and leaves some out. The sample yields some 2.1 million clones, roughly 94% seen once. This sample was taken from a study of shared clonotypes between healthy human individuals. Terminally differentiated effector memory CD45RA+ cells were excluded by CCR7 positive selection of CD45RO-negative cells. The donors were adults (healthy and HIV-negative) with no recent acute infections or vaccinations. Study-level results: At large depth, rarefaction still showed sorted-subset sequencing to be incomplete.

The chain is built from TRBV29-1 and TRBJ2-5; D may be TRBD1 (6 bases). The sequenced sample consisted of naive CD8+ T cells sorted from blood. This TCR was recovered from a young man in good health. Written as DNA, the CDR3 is TGCAGCGCCCGGACAGTAGGAGAGACCCAGTACTTC. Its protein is CSARTVGETQYF.